This T cell receptor beta chain derives from a study of T-cell reconstitution after alpha-beta-depleted transplantation in children. Preparation of the TCRbeta library was carried out with unique molecular identifiers. One entry per CDR3 protein results from TCRdb running MiXCR on the PCR reads. Of a few hundred thousand distinct CDR3 sequences listed, more than 8% were seen once; the top ten hold 10%. The CDR3 spans 18 residues. The chain is built from TRBV21-1 and TRBJ2-5; the DNA was not used to check the table's D call, TRBD1. TRBV21-1 has pseudogene status. Material: PBMCs from the stem cell graft donor, obtained from the stem cell graft. This receptor was taken from a human donor who donated a stem cell graft to a child with SCID. CDR3 bases: TGTGCCAGCAGCAACCCTCTCCCGGGACAGGGGATCCAAGAGACCCAGTACTTC. This codes for CASSNPLPGQGIQETQYF.